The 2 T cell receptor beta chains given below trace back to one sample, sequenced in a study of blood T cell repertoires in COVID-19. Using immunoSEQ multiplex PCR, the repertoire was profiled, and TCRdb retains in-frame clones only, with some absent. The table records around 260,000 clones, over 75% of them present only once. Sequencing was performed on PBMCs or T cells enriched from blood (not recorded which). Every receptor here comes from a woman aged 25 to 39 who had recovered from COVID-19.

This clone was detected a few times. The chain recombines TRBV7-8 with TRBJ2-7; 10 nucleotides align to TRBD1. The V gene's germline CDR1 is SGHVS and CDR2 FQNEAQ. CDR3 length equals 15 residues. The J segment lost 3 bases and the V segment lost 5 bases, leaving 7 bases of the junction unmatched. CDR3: CASSVLGDRGYEQYF. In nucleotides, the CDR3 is TGTGCCAGCAGCGTTTTGGGGGACAGGGGCTACGAGCAGTACTTC.

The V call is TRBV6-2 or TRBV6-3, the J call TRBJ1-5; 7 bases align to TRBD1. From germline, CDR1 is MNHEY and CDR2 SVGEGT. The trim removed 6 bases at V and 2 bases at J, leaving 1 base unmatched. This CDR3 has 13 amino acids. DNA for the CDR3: TGTGCCAGCAGCGACAGGGGCAATCAGCCCCAGCATTTT. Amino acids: CASSDRGNQPQHF.